These T cell receptor beta chains were read from a single sample in a study of identical twins. MiXCR, applied by TCRdb to the 5' RACE reads, yields one record per CDR3 protein. Found here are 450,000 or so distinct CDR3 sequences, 20% to 25% of them singletons; the top ten hold around 3%. These data are also associated with another study on T cells expressing NK-cell markers.

The source material was CD4+ T cells sorted from blood. The receptor source for this set is a woman younger than 35 in good health. CDR3s include the opening cysteine and the closing phenylalanine or tryptophan. D genes are given only for firm matches. Size values are once, few and many counts, or a class for expanded clones, and some rows have none.

CASSKHYRDRGVNEQYF,TGCGCCAGCAGTAAACACTACCGGGACAGGGGAGTTAACGAGCAGTACTTC,TRBJ2-7,TRBV5-1,NA,TRBD1
CASSANNQPQHF,TGTGCCAGCAGCGCTAACAATCAGCCCCAGCATTTT,TRBJ1-5,TRBV7-2,few,NA
CSVFTGTATYNEQFF,TGCAGCGTGTTTACCGGGACAGCTACCTACAATGAGCAGTTCTTC,TRBJ2-1,TRBV29-1,NA,TRBD1
CSARSRRAGYEQFF,TGCAGTGCGCGGAGCAGGAGGGCCGGGTATGAGCAGTTCTTC,TRBJ2-1,TRBV20-1,NA,NA
CASSLLPNQPQHF,TGTGCCAGCAGTTTACTCCCAAATCAGCCCCAGCATTTT,TRBJ1-5,TRBV12-3/TRBV12-4,NA,NA
CASSQVNEWGSSGANVLTF,TGTGCCAGCAGCCAAGTTAATGAGTGGGGGAGCTCTGGGGCCAACGTCCTGACTTTC,TRBJ2-6,TRBV14,NA,NA
CASSTGSYEQYF,TGTGCCAGCAGTACAGGTTCCTACGAGCAGTACTTC,TRBJ2-7,TRBV6-5,many,NA
CSATSRAIQSGELFF,TGCAGTGCTACCTCCAGGGCGATACAGTCCGGGGAGCTGTTTTTT,TRBJ2-2,TRBV20-1,NA,NA
CSVEASGQTQYF,TGCAGCGTTGAAGCTAGCGGTCAGACCCAGTACTTC,TRBJ2-5,TRBV29-1,many,TRBD2
CSVEAGGRESFGYTF,TGCAGCGTTGAAGCTGGGGGCAGGGAGTCGTTTGGCTACACCTTC,TRBJ1-2,TRBV29-1,NA,NA
CSAVGLAGVEETQYF,TGCAGTGCGGTCGGACTAGCGGGAGTTGAAGAGACCCAGTACTTC,TRBJ2-5,TRBV20-1,NA,TRBD2
CASSVRGDRAFF,TGTGCCAGCAGCGTTCGGGGGGATCGGGCTTTCTTT,TRBJ1-1,TRBV7-9,few,NA
CASSQEPNSGANVLTF,TGCGCCAGCAGCCAAGAGCCCAATTCTGGGGCCAACGTCCTGACTTTC,TRBJ2-6,TRBV4-3,few,NA
CASSQGTTGELFF,TGTGCCAGCTCACAGGGTACGACCGGGGAGCTGTTTTTT,TRBJ2-2,TRBV25-1,few,NA
CSARGTGNQPQHF,TGCAGTGCTAGGGGGACTGGGAATCAACCCCAGCATTTT,TRBJ1-5,TRBV20-1,few,NA
CSARDPRTLGYGYTF,TGCAGTGCTAGAGACCCACGGACCCTGGGTTATGGCTACACCTTC,TRBJ1-2,TRBV20-1,few,NA
CAISAGRIDNSPLHF,TGTGCCATCAGTGCAGGCCGGATCGATAATTCACCCCTCCACTTT,TRBJ1-6,TRBV10-3,many,NA
CASSLGGTPTDTQYF,TGTGCCAGCAGTTTAGGGGGGACCCCCACAGATACGCAGTATTTT,TRBJ2-3,TRBV28,few,NA
CASTLQGANTEAFF,TGCGCCAGCACCTTACAGGGGGCGAACACTGAAGCTTTCTTT,TRBJ1-1,TRBV5-1,NA,TRBD1
CASKSGSSGYNEQFF,TGTGCCAGCAAAAGTGGGAGTAGCGGTTACAATGAGCAGTTCTTC,TRBJ2-1,TRBV12-3/TRBV12-4,few,NA
CASSAITGAGDKQFF,TGTGCCAGCAGTGCCATTACCGGGGCGGGGGATAAGCAGTTCTTC,TRBJ2-1,TRBV6-1,few,TRBD2
CASTLRLAGDNEQFF,TGTGCCAGCACCTTGAGACTAGCAGGCGACAATGAGCAGTTCTTC,TRBJ2-1,TRBV12-3/TRBV12-4,many,TRBD2
CASSYSVRGTQYF,TGTGCCAGCAGCTACTCCGTGAGGGGGACCCAGTACTTC,TRBJ2-5,TRBV7-2,few,NA
CASSLGQGDEKLFF,TGCGCCAGCAGCTTAGGACAGGGGGATGAAAAACTGTTTTTT,TRBJ1-4,TRBV5-1,NA,TRBD1
CATSRGTYNEQFF,TGTGCCACCAGCAGAGGTACCTACAATGAGCAGTTCTTC,TRBJ2-1,TRBV15,NA,NA
CASSLNGEGIKQYF,TGCGCCAGCAGCTTGAACGGCGAGGGAATCAAGCAGTACTTC,TRBJ2-7,TRBV5-1,NA,NA
CASSQASSGRSETQYF,TGCGCCAGCAGCCAAGCGTCTAGCGGGAGATCGGAGACCCAGTACTTC,TRBJ2-5,TRBV4-3,few,TRBD2
CASSPVSGGVEQYF,TGTGCCAGCTCACCAGTTTCAGGGGGCGTCGAGCAGTACTTC,TRBJ2-7,TRBV18,NA,TRBD1
CASSLRPSSYNEQFF,TGCGCCAGCAGCTTGCGGCCAAGCTCCTACAATGAGCAGTTCTTC,TRBJ2-1,TRBV5-1,many,NA
CASQQGTGNEKLFF,TGCGCCAGCCAGCAGGGGACCGGTAATGAAAAACTGTTTTTT,TRBJ1-4,TRBV5-1,few,NA
CASTDSLYGYTF,TGTGCCAGCACGGACAGCCTCTATGGCTACACCTTC,TRBJ1-2,TRBV6-5,NA,NA
CSVTGQDQETQYF,TGCAGCGTTACGGGACAGGACCAAGAGACCCAGTACTTC,TRBJ2-5,TRBV29-1,few,TRBD1
CASIVGEWETQYF,TGTGCCAGCATTGTAGGGGAGTGGGAGACCCAGTACTTC,TRBJ2-5,TRBV6-2/TRBV6-3,NA,NA
CASSPSPRGTYNEQFF,TGTGCCAGCAGCCCTTCCCCTAGGGGAACCTACAATGAGCAGTTCTTC,TRBJ2-1,TRBV7-3,NA,NA
CASSRLAKGDTQYF,TGTGCCAGCAGTAGACTAGCGAAAGGAGATACGCAGTATTTT,TRBJ2-3,TRBV27,NA,TRBD2
CASSTRGIGTSPAGELFF,TGCGCCAGCAGCACCAGGGGAATCGGGACCAGTCCAGCCGGGGAGCTGTTTTTT,TRBJ2-2,TRBV5-1,few,NA
CASSASWDTQYF,TGTGCCAGCAGCGCCTCCTGGGATACGCAGTATTTT,TRBJ2-3,TRBV11-3,NA,NA
CASSRGFDGELFF,TGTGCCAGCAGCAGGGGGTTTGACGGGGAGCTGTTTTTT,TRBJ2-2,TRBV6-6,NA,TRBD1
CSARDDLLAGAAIQYF,TGCAGTGCCCGGGACGACCTACTAGCGGGGGCCGCCATTCAGTACTTC,TRBJ2-4,TRBV20-1,few,TRBD2
CASSLAAPDKQFF,TGTGCCAGCAGCTTAGCGGCACCAGACAAGCAGTTCTTC,TRBJ2-1,TRBV7-2,NA,NA
CASSSGEVTGELFF,TGCGCCAGCAGCTCGGGGGAAGTCACCGGGGAGCTGTTTTTT,TRBJ2-2,TRBV5-1,few,NA
CASSYAINLASEQFF,TGTGCCAGCAGTTACGCAATAAATCTGGCATCTGAGCAGTTCTTC,TRBJ2-1,TRBV6-5,NA,NA
CAISGGTGGLNQPQHF,TGTGCCATCAGTGGGGGGACAGGGGGCTTGAATCAGCCCCAGCATTTT,TRBJ1-5,TRBV10-3,many,TRBD1
CASSPAWNTEAFF,TGTGCCAGCAGCCCAGCTTGGAACACTGAAGCTTTCTTT,TRBJ1-1,TRBV6-2/TRBV6-3,few,NA
CASSRGLATNEQFF,TGCGCCAGCAGCAGGGGATTAGCCACCAATGAGCAGTTCTTC,TRBJ2-1,TRBV5-1,NA,NA
CASSLDSLNIEAFF,TGCGCCAGCAGCCTGGACAGTCTGAACATTGAAGCTTTCTTT,TRBJ1-1,TRBV5-1,NA,NA
CASSIRENTEAFF,TGTGCCAGCAGTATCCGGGAGAACACTGAAGCTTTCTTT,TRBJ1-1,TRBV2,few,NA
CSAPESGYTF,TGCAGTGCACCTGAAAGCGGCTACACCTTC,TRBJ1-2,TRBV20-1,few,NA
CASSGGRLAGAKELFF,TGTGCCAGCAGCGGGGGGAGACTAGCGGGCGCCAAGGAGCTGTTTTTT,TRBJ2-2,TRBV9,many,TRBD2
CSLLAGPLNNEQFF,TGCAGTTTACTAGCGGGTCCTCTGAACAATGAGCAGTTCTTC,TRBJ2-1,TRBV20-1,few,TRBD2